This T cell receptor (beta chain) was sequenced in a study of response to subunit inactivated influenza vaccine. Germline-derived CDR1 and CDR2 are DFQATT and SNEGSKA (reference sequence). Unmatched junction bases numbered 7, after V lost 1 base and J lost 3 bases. The CDR3 sequence is 16 residues long. General study findings and limits: It was the authors' suggestion that each seasonal influenza vaccination recruits few new T cells.

TCRdb redid the calling of the RT-PCR reads with MiXCR, one entry per CDR3 protein. The sample has about 780,000 distinct CDR3 sequences; approximately 17% are singletons. Of note for this clonotype: Antigen unknown.

J is TRBJ2-2 and V is TRBV20-1; 8 bases fit TRBD2. Sample: PBMCs from blood, taken roughly 5 days after vaccination. The sequence was collected from a man aged 45-65 years who received an inactivated influenza vaccine. The CDR3 spells CSARGLRGVDTGELFF. The CDR3 bases are TGCAGTGCTAGAGGGTTGCGGGGGGTGGACACCGGGGAGCTGTTTTTT.